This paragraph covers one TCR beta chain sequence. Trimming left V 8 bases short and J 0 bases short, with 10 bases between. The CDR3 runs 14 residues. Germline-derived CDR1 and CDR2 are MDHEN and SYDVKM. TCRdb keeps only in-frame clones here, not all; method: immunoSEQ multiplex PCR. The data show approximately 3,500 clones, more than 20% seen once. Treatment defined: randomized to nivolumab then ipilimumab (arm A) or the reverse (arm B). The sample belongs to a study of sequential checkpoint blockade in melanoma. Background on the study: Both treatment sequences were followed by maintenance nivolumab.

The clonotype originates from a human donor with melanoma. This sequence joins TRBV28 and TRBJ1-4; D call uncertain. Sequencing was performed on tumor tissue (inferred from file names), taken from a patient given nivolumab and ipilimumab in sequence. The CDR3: CASGLVATNEKLFF. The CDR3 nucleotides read TGTGCCAGCGGGTTAGTGGCAACTAATGAAAAACTGTTTTTT.